This entry describes one T cell receptor beta chain. The data stem from a study of blood T cell repertoires in COVID-19. Germline V lookup: CDR1 SGHRS, CDR2 YFSETQ. The CDR3 spans 19 residues. After removal of 5 bases from V and 0 bases from J, the junction contained 13 bases not matched to a gene. Here immunoSEQ multiplex PCR was the method, and the copy in TCRdb shows in-frame clones only, minus some. The repertoire includes 37,000 or so clones, more than 70% of them detected once, and about an eighth sits in the top ten. V is TRBV5-1 and J is TRBJ2-7, with TRBD2 matching over 14 bases. The TCR sequence derives from a man between 60 and 75 years old with active COVID-19. Specimen: peripheral blood. CDR3 amino acids: CASRIFLGLAGGSSYEQYF. CDR3 bases: TGCGCCAGCAGGATATTTTTAGGACTAGCGGGAGGAAGCTCCTACGAGCAGTACTTC.